This T cell receptor beta chain was obtained from a study of metastatic and nonmetastatic thyroid tumors. Whole-study context: Comparison of repertoires was carried out across blood and tumor or nodule tissue from malignant and benign thyroid patients.

CDR3 length: 14 amino acids. Unmatched junction bases numbered 3, after V lost 0 bases and J lost 3 bases. Germline-derived CDR1 and CDR2 are DFQATT and SNEGSKA (reference sequence). This clone was picked up many times. Its antigen is unknown. The study's findings and limits: In blood and tumor, TCR beta diversity was reportedly significantly higher in malignant thyroid tumors than in benign nodules.

Authors' methods: Between-group CDR3 differences, defined by clinicopathological status, yielded a distant-metastasis classifier for papillary thyroid cancer. TCRdb re-clonotyped the PCR reads via MiXCR. The V and J calls follow TCRdb's processing rather than the paper's. The repertoire holds about 24,000 clones, with roughly 13% as singletons. Nobody among the patients had been given any treatment before thyroid surgery. V is TRBV20-1 and J is TRBJ2-7; TRBD2 matches 9 bases. The sequenced sample was blood. The source of this sequence is a female donor with papillary thyroid cancer or a benign thyroid nodule (not recorded which). Some clones in this sample may be carry-over from other donors' samples. In DNA form, the CDR3 reads TGCAGTGCTAGAGAGGCTAGCGGGATCTACGAGCAGTACTTC. Translating it yields CSAREASGIYEQYF.